This T cell receptor (beta chain) was identified during a study of blood T cell repertoires in COVID-19 (TCRdb year 2020). Context from the whole study: The collaborator samples originated in the United States, Italy and Spain and spanned the acute and convalescent phases of COVID-19. Where available, HLA class I and class II types were obtained from metadata supplied by the sample provider rather than from assay-based typing. The repertoires were made available in a free public database intended to serve as a resource for research on the immune response to SARS-CoV-2. The material from the prospective study consisted of cDNA or gDNA derived from T cells, B-cell-depleted T cells, or PBMCs. Sample metadata almost always included a de-identified subject ID, COVID-19 status, age in years and sex. Subjects who had been exposed to COVID-19, were actively infected with it, or had recovered from it provided the deeply sampled blood TCRbeta repertoires that made up the dataset. The samples were drawn from the first 160 participants of the ongoing ImmuneRACE study and from 1,254 subjects provided by 6 global collaborators.

Beyond this particular receptor, the publication reports: The quantity of clinical and demographic metadata differed by source and by participant and was supplied without curation.

The immunoSEQ Assay, a bias-controlled multiplex PCR, was used to amplify TCRbeta CDR3 regions from genomic DNA. On the study's bioinformatics: Nucleated cell counts per sample were estimated from amplification of reference gene primers within the assay. To quantify the absolute abundance of each unique TCRbeta CDR3 rearrangement, sequence reads were collapsed and filtered. For each sample, productive Simpson clonality was calculated as the square root of Simpson's diversity index across productive rearrangements. Drawn from immuneACCESS, this table holds only the in-frame rearrangements with V and J called that TCRdb kept. Clones are partly lost; checked studies trace under half to an unresolved V gene and leave the rest unexplained. Clone size and the V and J calls come from that table; the DNA yielded D and trimming. This sample is represented by just under 150,000 clones; roughly 80% of them were singletons. The ten largest make up 4.5% to 6% of the sample.

Regarding this clone: It has no known antigen specificity. Base qualities are not recorded, but no much larger clone differs from it by a single base.

From cysteine to phenylalanine, the CDR3 is 15 amino acids long. Only CDR3 DNA is held: 45 bases, read in frame from base 1. CDR1 and CDR2 (SGHAT, FQNNGV) derive from the germline V gene. V sheds 5 bases and J sheds 4 bases, leaving 16 bases between their ends. Whole blood was collected in K2EDTA tubes by collaborating institutions according to the institutions' own protocols. For TCRbeta analysis, collaborators shipped samples as frozen whole blood, isolated PBMCs, or DNA extracted from either of those sample types. This receptor was taken from a human donor in a cohort sampled during active COVID-19. Sequencing used peripheral blood. The chain couples TRBV11-2 to TRBJ2-3; TRBD2 is a possible D gene, resting on 7 matching bases. The DNA reads TGTGCCAGCAGCCAAAGGGGGGGGAGTGCAGATACGCAGTATTTT. This yields the protein CASSQRGGSADTQYF.